Each of the 13 T cell receptor beta chains below was sequenced from the same sample in a study of OX40 agonist ivuxolimab in advanced cancers. The table came from immunoSEQ multiplex PCR; TCRdb's copy has only in-frame clones and leaves some out. Among roughly 70,000 clones listed, approximately 78% were seen once. Sequenced here: CD4+ or CD8+ T cells sorted from blood, sampled in a trial of the OX40 agonist ivuxolimab. The source is an adult with an advanced solid tumor such as melanoma, head and neck, liver or kidney cancer.

The chain has TRBV6-1 and TRBJ2-7; D not certain. The CDR3 runs 14 residues. Trimming pared 6 bases from V and 3 bases from J, leaving 15 bases between. Germline-derived CDR1 and CDR2 are MNHNS and SASEGT. This chain's CDR3 is CASRASRWNYEQYF. The DNA of the CDR3 is TGTGCCAGCAGGGCTAGTAGGTGGAACTACGAGCAGTACTTC.

The V call is TRBV6-1, the J call TRBJ2-5; D call uncertain. Germline V CDR1 and CDR2: MNHNS, SASEGT. The CDR3 totals 13 residues. V was trimmed by 1 base and J by 3 bases, leaving 6 bases between them. DNA for the CDR3: TGTGCCAGCAGTGAAGGGTGGAAAGAGACCCAGTACTTC. It encodes CASSEGWKETQYF.

The CDR3 DNA sequence: TGTGCCAGCTCTCGAGGGGGGAGGAACACTGAAGCTTTCTTT. It is translated as CASSRGGRNTEAFF. The V call is TRBV18, the J call TRBJ1-1, with D possibly being TRBD1 (6 bases). The CDR3 sequence is 14 residues long. Germline CDR1 and CDR2: KGHSH and LQKENI. With 6 bases removed from V and 1 base from J, the gap between germline ends came to 12 bases.

A single count supports this clone. The gene calls are TRBV5-1 and TRBJ2-3; D is possibly TRBD2 (6 bases). There are 14 residues in the CDR3. The ends were cut back, 4 bases at V and 3 bases at J, with 12 bases in the middle. Germline V gives CDR1 SGHRS, CDR2 YFSETQ. The CDR3 DNA is TGCGCCAGCAGCCCGACGAGCGGGACAGATACGCAGTATTTT. Its protein is CASSPTSGTDTQYF. Variable domain in full (rest from reference TRBV5-1 and TRBJ2-3): KAGVTQTPRYLIKTRGQQVTLSCSPISGHRSVSWYQQTPGQGLQFLFEYFSETQRNKGNFPGRFSGRQFSNSRSEMNVSTLELGDSALYLCASSPTSGTDTQYFGPGTRLTVL.

The chain uses TRBV29-1 and TRBJ1-1; D remains unclear. CDR3 length: 12 residues. The germline CDR1 and CDR2 sequences are SQVTM and ANQGSEA. Trimming took off 6 bases at V and 0 bases at J, with 8 bases between the two ends. The CDR3 region is CSVRMMNTEAFF. CDR3 nucleotides: TGCAGCGTACGAATGATGAACACTGAAGCTTTCTTT.

This sequence joins TRBV19 and TRBJ2-5; the match to TRBD2 covers 10 bases. Germline V gene data show CDR1 as LNHDA and CDR2 as SQIVND (reference sequence). There are 14 residues in the CDR3. V shed 6 bases, J shed 5 bases, and the junction held 6 bases outside the gene matches. CDR3 DNA: TGTGCCAGTAGGCTAGCGGGAGCGGCGGAGACCCAGTACTTC. It codes for CASRLAGAAETQYF.

The gene calls are TRBV2 and TRBJ2-1; TRBD1 matches 10 bases. Unmatched junction bases numbered 4, after V lost 8 bases and J lost 6 bases. Per the germline V gene, CDR1 is SNHLY and CDR2 is FYNNEI. CDR3 size: 13 residues. The CDR3 protein is CASRDRGGNEQFF. The DNA for the CDR3 is TGTGCCAGCCGGGACAGGGGAGGCAATGAGCAGTTCTTC.

The rearrangement links TRBV10-1 to TRBJ2-1, with TRBD2 matching 12 bases. The CDR3 length is 14 residues. In germline, CDR1 is WNHNN, CDR2 SYGVQD (reference sequence). V lost 4 bases and J lost 8; bases outside the gene matches: 3. For the CDR3, the DNA is TGCGCCAGCAGTGGACTAGCGGGGGCCCATGAGCAGTTCTTC. Translation: CASSGLAGAHEQFF.

The chain couples TRBV6-4 to TRBJ1-5; D remains ambiguous. CDR1 MRHNA and CDR2 SNTAGT come from the germline V gene. The germline V and J ends were trimmed by 6 bases and 7 bases, with 7 bases remaining between them. The CDR3 loop spans 11 amino acids. The CDR3 DNA sequence: TGTGCCAGCAGGAGAGGGCAGCCCCAGCATTTT. It translates to CASRRGQPQHF.

The rearrangement links TRBV11-1 to TRBJ2-2, with D maybe TRBD2 (6 bases). This CDR3 has 17 residues. CDR1 and CDR2 (germline): SGHAT, FQDESV (reference sequence). The germline V and J ends were trimmed by 5 bases and 0 bases, with 16 bases remaining between them. In nucleotides, the CDR3 is TGTGCCAGCAGCCGGCGGGGTAGCGGAGCGAACACCGGGGAGCTGTTTTTT. It is translated as CASSRRGSGANTGELFF.

The chain links TRBV5-4 to TRBJ2-3; D remains ambiguous. The CDR3 has 13 amino acids. The V end lost 0 bases, the J end lost 2 bases, and 4 bases lay between the germline ends. CDR1 and CDR2 (germline): SGHNT, YYREEE (reference sequence). The CDR3 loop reads CASSLEVTDTQYF. The DNA for the CDR3 is TGTGCCAGCAGCTTGGAGGTCACAGATACGCAGTATTTT. The whole variable domain, remainder taken from reference TRBV5-4 and TRBJ2-3, is ETGVTQSPTHLIKTRGQQVTLRCSSQSGHNTVSWYQQALGQGPQFIFQYYREEENGRGNFPPRFSGLQFPNYSSELNVNALELDDSALYLCASSLEVTDTQYFGPGTRLTVL.

The rearrangement uses TRBV29-1 and TRBJ1-2; a possible D gene is TRBD1 (6 bases). With 4 bases removed from V and 0 bases from J, the gap between germline ends came to 12 bases. The CDR3 length is 14 residues. Looked up from germline, CDR1 is SQVTM and CDR2 is ANQGSEA. The CDR3 protein is CSVVGGKANYGYTF. In nucleotides, the CDR3 is TGCAGCGTTGTGGGGGGCAAAGCTAACTATGGCTACACCTTC.

This clone appeared a single time. The chain uses TRBV7-9 and TRBJ1-2; the match to TRBD1 covers 7 bases. The trim removed 5 bases at V and 5 bases at J, leaving 14 bases unmatched. Looked up from germline, CDR1 is SEHNR and CDR2 is FQNEAQ (reference sequence). The CDR3 is 16 amino acids. As DNA, the CDR3 is TGTGCCAGCAGCGTTAGGAGTCCGTTACAGGGGTATGGCTACACCTTC. Translating gives CASSVRSPLQGYGYTF.